Presented here are 4 T cell receptor beta chains from one specimen sequenced in a study of identical twins. TCRdb ran MiXCR on the 5' RACE reads and lists one entry per CDR3 protein. The sample lists a few hundred thousand distinct CDR3 sequences; 8.5% to 10% were seen once. Sequences were obtained from naive T cells sorted from blood. The receptors were sampled from a woman between 50 and 59 years old in good health.

This clonotype was observed a handful of times. This chain links TRBV4-2 with TRBJ2-1, with 9 bases identical to TRBD2. Per the germline V gene, CDR1 is LGHNA and CDR2 is YNFKEQ. V gave up 0 bases and J gave up 9 bases; unmatched junction bases: 9. This CDR3 has 16 residues. CDR3 bases: TGTGCCAGCAGCCAAGAGGCGGGAGGGCTGGTTGGTGAGCAGTTCTTC. Translated, it gives CASSQEAGGLVGEQFF.

This clonotype was observed at least ten times. The chain joins TRBV20-1 to TRBJ2-1; D uncertain. This CDR3 is built from 13 residues. Trimming pared 3 bases from V and 2 bases from J, leaving 8 bases between. The germline V gene encodes CDR1 DFQATT and CDR2 SNEGSKA (reference sequence). The CDR3: CSARARTYNEQFF. The CDR3 nucleotides read TGCAGTGCTAGGGCCCGTACCTACAATGAGCAGTTCTTC.

The V gene is TRBV11-3, the J gene TRBJ1-2, with D possibly being TRBD1 (6 bases). Germline assignment: CDR1 SGHNT and CDR2 YENEEA. The germline V and J ends were trimmed by 4 bases and 0 bases, with 12 bases remaining between them. The CDR3 totals 15 residues. For the CDR3, the DNA is TGTGCCAGCAGCTCCGGAGGGGGACCTAACTATGGCTACACCTTC. The encoded protein is CASSSGGGPNYGYTF.

A remark on this clonotype: The junction departs from germline at one end; a sequencing error may be responsible. This chain uses TRBV5-1 with TRBJ2-2, with 14 bases that match TRBD2. The CDR3 extends over 20 amino acids. The V gene's germline CDR1 is SGHRS and CDR2 YFSETQ. In nucleotides, the CDR3 is TGCGCCAGCAGCTTGTGGGGACTAGCGGGAGAGATCGCGAACACCGGGGAGCTCTTTTTT. The encoded protein is CASSLWGLAGEIANTGELFF.